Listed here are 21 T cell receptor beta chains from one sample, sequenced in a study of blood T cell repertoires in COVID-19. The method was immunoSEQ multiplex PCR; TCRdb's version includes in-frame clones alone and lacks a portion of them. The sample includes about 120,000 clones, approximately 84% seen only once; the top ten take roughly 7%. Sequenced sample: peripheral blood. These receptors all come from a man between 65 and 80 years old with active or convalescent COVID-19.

The CDR3 spells CASSYSTLRGTGGSPLHF. The CDR3, as DNA: TGTGCCAGCAGTTACTCGACGCTCCGTGGGACAGGGGGTTCACCCCTCCACTTT. The V call is TRBV6-2 or TRBV6-3, the J call TRBJ1-6; TRBD1 matches 11 bases. Per the germline V gene, CDR1 is MNHEY and CDR2 is SVGEGT. The CDR3 loop spans 18 amino acids. The V segment lost 0 bases and the J segment 9 bases; nucleotides outside the gene matches: 10.

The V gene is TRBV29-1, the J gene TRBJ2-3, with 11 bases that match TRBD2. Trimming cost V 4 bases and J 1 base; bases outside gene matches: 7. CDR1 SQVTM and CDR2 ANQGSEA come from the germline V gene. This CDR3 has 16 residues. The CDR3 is CSVGSVSGGGTDTQYF. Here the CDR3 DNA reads TGCAGCGTTGGTTCCGTTAGCGGGGGGGGCACAGATACGCAGTATTTT.

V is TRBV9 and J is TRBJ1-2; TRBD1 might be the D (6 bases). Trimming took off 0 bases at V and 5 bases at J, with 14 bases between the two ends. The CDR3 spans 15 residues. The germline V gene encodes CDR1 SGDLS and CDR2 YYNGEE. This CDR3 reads CASSVESGARYGYTF. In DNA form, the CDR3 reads TGTGCCAGCAGCGTAGAGTCAGGGGCGCGTTATGGCTACACCTTC.

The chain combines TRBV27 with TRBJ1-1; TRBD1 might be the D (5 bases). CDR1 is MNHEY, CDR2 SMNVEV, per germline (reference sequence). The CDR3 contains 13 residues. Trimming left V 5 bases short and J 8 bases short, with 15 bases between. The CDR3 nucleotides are TGTGCCAGCAGTCTCGGCCTGCGGGGCGAAGCTTTCTTT. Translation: CASSLGLRGEAFF.

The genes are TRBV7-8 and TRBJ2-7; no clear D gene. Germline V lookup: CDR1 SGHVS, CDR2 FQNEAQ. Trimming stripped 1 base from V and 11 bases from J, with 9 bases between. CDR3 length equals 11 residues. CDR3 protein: CASSLGLEKYF. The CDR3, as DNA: TGTGCCAGCAGCTTAGGTTTAGAAAAGTACTTC.

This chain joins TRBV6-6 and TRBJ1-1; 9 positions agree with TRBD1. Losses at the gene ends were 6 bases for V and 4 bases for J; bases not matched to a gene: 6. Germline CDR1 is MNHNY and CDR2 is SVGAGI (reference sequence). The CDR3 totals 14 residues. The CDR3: CASSRRQGGTEAFF. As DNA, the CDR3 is TGTGCCAGCAGCCGTCGACAGGGGGGCACTGAAGCTTTCTTT.

In DNA, the CDR3 is TGTGCCAGCAGAGCGGGAGGGGAGCTTTACGAGCAGTACTTC. Translating it yields CASRAGGELYEQYF. The chain couples TRBV13 to TRBJ2-7, with TRBD2 matching 10 bases. The CDR3 sequence is 14 residues long. V was pared by 6 bases and J by 4 bases, with 6 bases of the junction left unmatched. The germline V gene has CDR1 PRHDT and CDR2 FYEKMQ (reference sequence).

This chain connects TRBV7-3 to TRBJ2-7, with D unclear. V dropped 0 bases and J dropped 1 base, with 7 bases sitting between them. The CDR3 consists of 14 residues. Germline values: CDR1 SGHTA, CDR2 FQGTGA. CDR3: CASSLTFGSYEQYF. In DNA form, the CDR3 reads TGTGCCAGCAGCTTAACGTTCGGGTCCTACGAGCAGTACTTC.

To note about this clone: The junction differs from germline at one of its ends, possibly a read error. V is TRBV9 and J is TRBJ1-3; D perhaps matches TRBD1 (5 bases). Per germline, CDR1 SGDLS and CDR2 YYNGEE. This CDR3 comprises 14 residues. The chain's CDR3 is CASSVGGTGNSIYF. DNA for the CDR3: TGTGCCAGCAGCGTAGGGGGGACTGGAAACTCCATATATTTT.

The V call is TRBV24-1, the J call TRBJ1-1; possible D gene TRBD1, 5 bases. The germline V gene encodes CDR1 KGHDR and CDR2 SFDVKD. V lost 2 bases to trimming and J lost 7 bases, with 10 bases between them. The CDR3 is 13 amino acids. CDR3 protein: CATSDSGISEAFF. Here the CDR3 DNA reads TGTGCCACCAGTGATTCAGGGATTAGTGAAGCTTTCTTT.

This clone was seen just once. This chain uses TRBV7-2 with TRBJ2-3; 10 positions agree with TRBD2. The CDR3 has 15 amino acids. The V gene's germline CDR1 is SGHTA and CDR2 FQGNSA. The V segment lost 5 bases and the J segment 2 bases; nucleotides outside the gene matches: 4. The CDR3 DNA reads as TGTGCCAGCAGCCCACTAGCGGGGAACACAGATACGCAGTATTTT. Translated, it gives CASSPLAGNTDTQYF. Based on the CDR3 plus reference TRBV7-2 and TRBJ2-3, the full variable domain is GAGVSQSPSNKVTEKGKDVELRCDPISGHTALYWYRQSLGQGLEFLIYFQGNSAPDKSGLPSDRFSAERTGGSVSTLTIQRTQQEDSAVYLCASSPLAGNTDTQYFGPGTRLTVL.

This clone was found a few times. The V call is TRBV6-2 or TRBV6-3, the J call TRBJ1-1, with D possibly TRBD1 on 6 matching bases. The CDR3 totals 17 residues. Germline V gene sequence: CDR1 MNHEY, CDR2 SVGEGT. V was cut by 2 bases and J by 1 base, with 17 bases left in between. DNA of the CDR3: TGTGCCAGCAGTTACCCGGAATGGGGACACCAGAACACTGAAGCTTTCTTT. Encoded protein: CASSYPEWGHQNTEAFF.

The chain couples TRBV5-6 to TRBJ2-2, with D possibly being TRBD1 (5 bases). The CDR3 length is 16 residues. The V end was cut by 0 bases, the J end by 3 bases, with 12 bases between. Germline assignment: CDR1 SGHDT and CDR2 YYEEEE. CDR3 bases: TGTGCCAGCAGCTTGGGGGGCCGGCTTGACACCGGGGAGCTGTTTTTT. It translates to CASSLGGRLDTGELFF.

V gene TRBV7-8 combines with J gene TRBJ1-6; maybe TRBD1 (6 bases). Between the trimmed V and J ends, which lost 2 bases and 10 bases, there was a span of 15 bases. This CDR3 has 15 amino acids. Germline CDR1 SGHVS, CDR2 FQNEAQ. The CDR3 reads CASSLLGRGESPLHF. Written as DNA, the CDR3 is TGTGCCAGCAGCTTACTAGGCAGGGGTGAATCACCCCTCCACTTT.

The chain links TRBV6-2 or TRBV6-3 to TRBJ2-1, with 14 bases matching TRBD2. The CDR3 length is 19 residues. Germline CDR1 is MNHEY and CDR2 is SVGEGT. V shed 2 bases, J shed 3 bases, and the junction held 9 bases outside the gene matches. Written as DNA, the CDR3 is TGTGCCAGCAGTTACCAAGGGACTAGCGGGGGCCGGAACTACAATGAGCAGTTCTTC. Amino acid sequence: CASSYQGTSGGRNYNEQFF.

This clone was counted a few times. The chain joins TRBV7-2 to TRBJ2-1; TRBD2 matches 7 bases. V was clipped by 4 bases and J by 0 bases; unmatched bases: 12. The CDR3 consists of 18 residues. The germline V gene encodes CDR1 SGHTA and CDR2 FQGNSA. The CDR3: CASSSTYRLASSYNEQFF. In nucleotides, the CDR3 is TGTGCCAGCAGCTCCACCTACCGACTAGCCTCCTCCTACAATGAGCAGTTCTTC.

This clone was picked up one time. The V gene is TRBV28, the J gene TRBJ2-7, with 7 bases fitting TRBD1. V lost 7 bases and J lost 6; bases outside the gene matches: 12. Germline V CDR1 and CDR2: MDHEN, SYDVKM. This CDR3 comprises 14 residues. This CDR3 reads CASTPTGFVSEQYF. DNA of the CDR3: TGTGCCAGCACCCCGACAGGGTTTGTGAGCGAGCAGTACTTC.

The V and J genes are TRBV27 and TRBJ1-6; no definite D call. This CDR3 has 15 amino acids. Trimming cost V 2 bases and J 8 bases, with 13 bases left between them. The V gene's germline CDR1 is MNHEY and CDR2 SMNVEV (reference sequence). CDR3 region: CASSLSTSGDSPLHF. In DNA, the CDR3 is TGTGCCAGCAGTTTAAGTACTTCTGGAGATTCACCCCTCCACTTT.

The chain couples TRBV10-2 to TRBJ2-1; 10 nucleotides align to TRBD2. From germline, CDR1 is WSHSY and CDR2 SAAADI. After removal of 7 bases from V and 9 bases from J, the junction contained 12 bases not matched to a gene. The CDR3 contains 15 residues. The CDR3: CASTPGLAGVGEQFF. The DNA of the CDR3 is TGCGCCAGCACCCCTGGGCTAGCGGGAGTCGGTGAGCAGTTCTTC.

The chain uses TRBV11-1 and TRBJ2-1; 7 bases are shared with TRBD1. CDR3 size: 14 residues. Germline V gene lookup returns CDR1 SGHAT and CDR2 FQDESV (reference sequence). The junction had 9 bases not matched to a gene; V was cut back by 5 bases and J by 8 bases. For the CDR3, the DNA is TGTGCCAGCAGCCCTTCCACTACAGGGGATGAGCAGTTCTTC. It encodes CASSPSTTGDEQFF.

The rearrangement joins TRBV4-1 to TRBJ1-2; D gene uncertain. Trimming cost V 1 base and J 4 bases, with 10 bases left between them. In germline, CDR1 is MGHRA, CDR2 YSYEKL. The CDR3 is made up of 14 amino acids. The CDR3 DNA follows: TGCGCCAGCAGCCAAGCGTCAGGCCTCTATGGCTACACCTTC. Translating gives CASSQASGLYGYTF.